This TCR beta chain was found in a study of blood T cells in healthy people across ages (dated by TCRdb to the mid-2010s). Turning to the overall study: In model experiments, roughly one uniquely barcoded TCR beta cDNA molecule per two T cells was captured by template switching. The study analyzed two additional independent replicas of 1 million unique cDNA reads from the same blood draw for two donors, one aged 18 to 29 and one aged 80 or older. To avoid experimental bias, donors of different ages were randomly spread across the sequencing lanes. Age-related changes in TCR beta repertoire diversity were measured in the study by deep sequencing normalized with unique cDNA molecular identifiers. The donors were split into four age groups: young (average around 16 years), middle-aged (about 40), aged (about 56) and long-lived (approximately 89). The paper's findings and limits, for the study overall: As age increased, observed TCR beta diversity per million T cells dropped in a roughly linear way, and a significant reduction was already evident by age about 40. Donor CMV infection status was unknown, potentially confounding age-related changes in expanded clonotypes. Compared with the aged group, the long-lived group had more naive CD4+ T cells, fewer expanded clones and increased TCR diversity, a pattern suggesting age selection. Conclusive comparison of naive and antigen-experienced compartments was prevented by the profiling of bulk unsorted PBMCs. Total diversity estimates from one million sequenced T cells were considered lower bounds and underestimates. A strong correlation was found between observed TCR beta diversity and the percentage of naive T cells measured by flow cytometry.

The receptor library was made with 5' RACE. The sequencer was an Illumina HiSeq 2500. The second PCR ran for roughly 7 to 11 cycles and used a J-beta primer mix along with a sample-barcoded 5' primer. A unique molecular identifier was introduced onto each TCR beta cDNA molecule by a template-switch 5' adaptor carrying 12 random nucleotides. At least 3 million CDR3-containing paired-end reads were obtained from each sample. First-strand cDNA was synthesized from all RNA with the Mint cDNA synthesis kit, primed by a TRBC-specific oligonucleotide. Following uracil-DNA glycosylase treatment, a first 18-cycle PCR with universal primers M1SS and BC2_uni_R was performed on all cDNA. The authors processed their data as follows. Each sample was normalized by randomly selecting 1 million high-quality reads, each carrying a distinct molecular identifier. Reads with shared molecular identifiers were discarded instead of being binned into consensus sequences. CDR3 identification, clonotype clustering and error correction used MiTCR with a Q25 quality threshold and the strictest error-elimination algorithm. A nonparametric unseen species model with Euler transformation was used to estimate a lower bound on total TCR beta diversity. The public reads were run again by TCRdb, first through fastp at Q25 and then through MiXCR, and only productive beta chains were kept. Identical CDR3 protein sequences are pooled into one entry, listed with their most common genes and DNA. The V and J calls and clone size come from TCRdb's table, not from the authors' own analysis. The sample profile shows about 630,000 distinct CDR3 sequences; roughly 21% of them were found once. The top ten clones comprise roughly 3.9% of the sample.

This clonotype was found once. The target of this receptor is not known. No qualities accompany the bases; no much larger clone lies one base away. A single read counts as weak evidence. The approximately 39 donors, aged about 6 to 95 years, were systemically healthy Caucasian individuals from Russia. Each donor gave approximately 9.3 milliliters of peripheral blood, collected into EDTA-treated Vacutainer tubes. PBMCs were isolated by Ficoll-Paque density-gradient centrifugation, with at least 7 million obtained per sample. Trizol reagent was used to extract total RNA from PBMCs, with at least 6 micrograms per sample. The percentages of naive CD45RAhigh/CD27high T cells were determined by flow cytometry on a PBMC aliquot from every donor. Taken from cysteine to phenylalanine, the CDR3 has 15 residues. Just CDR3 DNA is preserved here, 45 bases in frame from base 1. V sheds 0 bases and J sheds 9 bases, leaving 12 bases between their ends. The germline V gene (reference sequence) gives CDR1 as LNHNV and CDR2 as YYDKDF.

The V gene is TRBV15 and the J gene is TRBJ1-6; a weak D assignment points to TRBD1 (6 bases agree). The sequenced sample consisted of blood. The source of this sequence is a man in his sixties or seventies in good health. Here is the DNA: TGTGCCACCAGCAGAGATTGGACAGACGGTTCACCCCTCCACTTT. Its coded protein is CATSRDWTDGSPLHF.